This T cell receptor beta chain was obtained from a study of control samples from healthy donors and cancer patients. This clone was seen only once. Produced via immunoSEQ multiplex PCR; TCRdb's table is partial and in-frame only. The sample shows over 85,000 clones, 93% of them seen only once. The CDR3 loop spans 15 amino acids. CDR1 is MNHEY, CDR2 SMNVEV, per germline (reference sequence). V lost 7 bases, J lost 4 bases, and 9 bases stayed unmatched. The receptor's source is a woman aged 25 to 39 in good health. The sequenced sample was blood. The rearrangement joins TRBV27 to TRBJ2-1, with 8 bases identical to TRBD2. The CDR3 DNA follows: TGTGCCAGCACCGGTGGCGGGGGGCTTTACAATGAGCAGTTCTTC. Translation: CASTGGGGLYNEQFF.